This T cell receptor beta chain was obtained from a study of OX40 agonist ivuxolimab in advanced cancers. Study background: The eligibility criteria allowed prior anti-PD-1, anti-PD-L1 or anti-CTLA-4 therapy, and approximately 38% had some. Study-wide findings and caveats: The mean number of expanded clones was higher in CD8+ T cells than in CD4+.

Some clones are missing from TCRdb's copy, which holds only in-frame ones; the method was immunoSEQ multiplex PCR. The table lists about 2,200 clones, about four fifths of them singletons, with about 18% in the top ten. A remark on this clone: What it binds is unknown.

CDR3 size: 15 residues. Germline V gene sequence: CDR1 SGHAT, CDR2 FQNNGV. The chain carries TRBV11-2 and TRBJ2-5, with D possibly TRBD2 on 5 matching bases. The J call is uncertain, as TRBJ2-7 better fits the DNA end. Sequencing used CD4+ or CD8+ T cells sorted from blood, obtained in a trial of the OX40 agonist ivuxolimab. The clonotype comes from an adult with an advanced solid tumor such as melanoma, head and neck, liver or kidney cancer. The CDR3 sequence: CASSLGAEFDYEQYF. The CDR3 nucleotides read TGTGCCAGCAGCTTGGGAGCGGAGTTTGACTACGAGCAGTACTTC.